This is a list of T cell receptor beta chains from one sample in a study of vaccination and CD4 T cells after COVID-19. The antigens of these receptors remain unknown. TCRdb redid the calling of the PCR reads with MiXCR, one entry per CDR3 protein. The table records some 10,000 distinct CDR3 sequences, under 50% of them present only once. Here the sequenced sample was cultured CD4+ T cells from blood, taken after SARS-CoV-2 vaccination. These receptor sequences come from a human donor with COVID-19. Both conserved end residues are trimmed from each CDR3. A D gene is named only where the DNA matches it firmly.

J,V,D,CDR3
TRBJ1-5,TRBV28,TRBD1,ASSDRVDQPQH
TRBJ1-2,TRBV6-4,-,ASSTGHGYT
TRBJ2-7,TRBV20-1,TRBD1,SASSDRSYEQY
TRBJ2-3,TRBV9,-,ASSVGLGAADTQY
TRBJ2-5,TRBV20-1,TRBD2,SAPAGGLQETQY
TRBJ1-6,TRBV19,-,ASRYRDSPLH
TRBJ1-1,TRBV28,-,ASREDGNTEAF
TRBJ2-7,TRBV6-1,-,ASRKSSYEQY
TRBJ1-1,TRBV10-2,-,ASSGEMNTEAF
TRBJ2-7,TRBV7-2,-,VSSLRRAGEQY
TRBJ2-5,TRBV20-1,TRBD1,SARETGRETQY
TRBJ1-1,TRBV9,-,ASSVEAGNLITEAF
TRBJ1-2,TRBV6-1,-,ASRVGGVDYGYT
TRBJ1-5,TRBV20-1,-,SARGARGSSNQPQH
TRBJ1-1,TRBV10-3,-,AISAQERGTEAF
TRBJ2-4,TRBV7-2,-,ASSAPENIQY
TRBJ2-3,TRBV20-1,-,SARRLEPTDTQY
TRBJ1-3,TRBV6-5,-,ASSYSEREYTIY
TRBJ2-7,TRBV6-1,TRBD1,ASSLKGAPIPTYSYEQY
TRBJ2-4,TRBV6-1,-,ASSGQIAKNIQY
TRBJ2-3,TRBV19,-,ASSPGRDRGTQY
TRBJ1-1,TRBV6-1,TRBD1,ASSRQGGNTEAF
TRBJ2-6,TRBV2,TRBD2,ASRGTSGPSGANVLT
TRBJ1-3,TRBV12-3/TRBV12-4,-,ASSKMRAGNTIY
TRBJ2-2,TRBV20-1,-,SASKAAPNTGELF
TRBJ1-3,TRBV10-3,-,AIREQGSGNTIY
TRBJ2-1,TRBV20-1,-,SARGLPISYNEQF
TRBJ1-6,TRBV11-2,-,ASSSGLNSPLH
TRBJ1-1,TRBV5-1,-,ASSLDWGMNTEAF
TRBJ2-2,TRBV6-1,-,ASSQAAVTGELF
TRBJ2-1,TRBV27,TRBD1,ASSLTGGSYNEQF
TRBJ1-4,TRBV20-1,-,SARRGSSNEKLF